The 30 T cell receptor beta chains below all came from one sample that was sequenced in a study of vaccination effects on CD4 cells after COVID-19. These receptors' antigens are unknown. The assay was immunoSEQ multiplex PCR, and TCRdb's table has in-frame clones only and misses some. The sample carries about 27,000 clones, 83% recorded once. Viral peptide pools were used in the ViraFEST assay to expand antigen-specific CD4+ T cells, and sequencing came afterward. Cultured cells yielded isolated CD4+ T cells after around 9 days. Vaccine administered to participants consisted of two doses of either BNT162b2 or mRNA-1273. The sequencing used CD4+ T cells from PBMCs cultured with HCoV-NL63 spike peptides, collected after COVID-19 vaccination. These receptors were obtained from a human donor who received a COVID-19 vaccine. Some clones in this sample may be carry-over from other donors' samples.

This sequence joins TRBV6-5 and TRBJ1-2; D ambiguous. The CDR3 consists of 14 residues. Germline V gene sequence: CDR1 MNHEY, CDR2 SVGAGI. V lost 0 bases to trimming and J lost 1 base, with 6 bases between them. CDR3 protein: CASSYSTGNYGYTF. CDR3 bases: TGTGCCAGCAGTTACTCGACGGGTAACTATGGCTACACCTTC.

The chain is built from TRBV18 and TRBJ1-5; D perhaps matches TRBD1 (5 bases). CDR1 is KGHSH and CDR2 is LQKENI in the germline V gene. V was shortened by 2 bases and J by 9 bases, with 11 bases between the two germline ends. CDR3 length: 13 amino acids. CDR3 amino acids: CASSPGTALPQHF. Written as DNA, the CDR3 is TGTGCCAGCTCACCAGGGACCGCATTGCCCCAGCATTTT. Combining the CDR3 with reference TRBV18 and TRBJ1-5 gives the whole variable domain NAGVMQNPRHLVRRRGQEARLRCSPMKGHSHVYWYRQLPEEGLKFMVYLQKENIIDESGMPKERFSAEFPKEGPSILRIQQVVRGDSAAYFCASSPGTALPQHFGDGTRLSIL.

In its sample, this clone was seen a few times. The chain employs TRBV25-1 and TRBJ2-7; 7 bases line up with TRBD2. CDR3 length: 12 residues. Trimming at V came to 8 bases and at J to 7 bases, leaving 8 bases not matched to a gene. Germline CDR1 MGHDK, CDR2 SYGVNS. Here the CDR3 reads CASSPAGDEQYV. CDR3 coding DNA: TGTGCCAGCTCGCCGGCGGGGGATGAGCAGTACGTC.

This rearrangement joins TRBV28 to TRBJ2-2; 7 bases line up with TRBD1. With 5 bases clipped from V and 4 bases from J, the junction kept 7 bases outside the gene matches. The CDR3 totals 15 residues. In germline, CDR1 is MDHEN, CDR2 SYDVKM. The CDR3 region has the DNA TGTGCCAGCAGTCCGGACAGGATCCGCACCGGGGAGCTGTTTTTT. This translates into CASSPDRIRTGELFF. Variable domain in full (rest from reference TRBV28 and TRBJ2-2): DVKVTQSSRYLVKRTGEKVFLECVQDMDHENMFWYRQDPGLGLRLIYFSYDVKMKEKGDIPEGYSVSREKKERFSLILESASTNQTSMYLCASSPDRIRTGELFFGEGSRLTVL.

The chain recombines TRBV24-1 with TRBJ2-2; the D call may be TRBD1 or TRBD2 (5 bases each). Trimming pared 1 base from V and 1 base from J, leaving 12 bases between. Germline V gene data show CDR1 as KGHDR and CDR2 as SFDVKD. This CDR3 has 17 amino acids. CDR3 loop: CATSDFPGPKNTGELFF. DNA of the CDR3: TGTGCCACCAGTGATTTCCCGGGACCAAAGAACACCGGGGAGCTGTTTTTT.

A single count supports this clone. This chain connects TRBV6-5 to TRBJ2-7, with a tentative D call TRBD1 (6 bases). This CDR3 spans 15 amino acids. Germline lookup yields CDR1 MNHEY and CDR2 SVGAGI. V was shortened by 8 bases and J by 3 bases, with 20 bases between the two germline ends. The CDR3 reads CASRPYSGTSYEQYV. In DNA form, the CDR3 reads TGTGCCAGCCGTCCATACTCCGGGACAAGCTACGAGCAGTACGTC.

The chain employs TRBV3-1 (or the pseudogene TRBV3-2) and TRBJ1-2, with D perhaps TRBD1 (5 bases). This CDR3 has 14 amino acids. The germline CDR1 and CDR2 sequences are LGHDT and YNNKEL (reference sequence). Between the trimmed V and J ends, which lost 1 base and 5 bases, there was a span of 11 bases. The CDR3 is CASSQGSRGYGYTF. In nucleotides, the CDR3 is TGTGCCAGCAGCCAAGGGTCCCGGGGGTATGGCTACACCTTC.

The chain links TRBV3-1 (or the pseudogene TRBV3-2) to TRBJ1-1, with 7 bases that match TRBD1. The junction had 5 bases not matched to a gene; V was cut back by 4 bases and J by 0 bases. The length of the CDR3 is 15 residues. Germline V gene sequence: CDR1 LGHDT, CDR2 YNNKEL (reference sequence). The DNA of the CDR3 is TGTGCCAGCAGCCTCCGGACAGGAATGAACACTGAAGCTTTCTTT. Its translation is CASSLRTGMNTEAFF.

This clone was observed a few times. The genes are TRBV7-9 and TRBJ1-2, with a tentative D call TRBD1 (5 bases). V was cut by 5 bases and J by 4 bases, with 14 bases left in between. The CDR3 contains 14 residues. Germline lookup yields CDR1 SEHNR and CDR2 FQNEAQ (reference sequence). The DNA for the CDR3 is TGTGCCAGCAGCCCCCGACAGTCTGGCTATGGCTACACCTTC. Translating it yields CASSPRQSGYGYTF.

The J gene is TRBJ1-3, the V gene TRBV29-1; 9 positions agree with TRBD1. This CDR3 region has 13 residues. CDR1 SQVTM and CDR2 ANQGSEA come from the germline V gene. With V trimmed by 7 bases and J by 6 bases, 7 bases remained unmatched. The CDR3 nucleotides read TGCAGCGCAGTGGGACAGGGAGAAAACACCATATATTTT. This codes for CSAVGQGENTIYF.

The V gene is TRBV2, the J gene TRBJ2-3; D uncertain. Looked up from germline, CDR1 is SNHLY and CDR2 is FYNNEI. CDR3 length equals 12 residues. V dropped 8 bases and J dropped 2 bases, with 8 bases sitting between them. CDR3 sequence reads: CASLFTTDTQYF. The CDR3 DNA sequence: TGTGCCAGCCTATTCACCACAGATACGCAGTATTTT.

The chain uses TRBV7-9 and TRBJ1-2; TRBD1 matches at 7 bases. The CDR3 has 18 residues. Per the germline V gene, CDR1 is SEHNR and CDR2 is FQNEAQ (reference sequence). V lost 10 bases, J lost 0 bases, and 20 bases stayed unmatched. CDR3 sequence reads: CATRRVRGLLLSNYGYTF. The CDR3 bases are TGTGCCACCCGACGGGTCAGGGGGTTACTCCTTTCTAACTATGGCTACACCTTC. The full variable domain, with the rest looked up from reference TRBV7-9 and TRBJ1-2, is DTGVSQNPRHKITKRGQNVTFRCDPISEHNRLYWYRQTLGQGPEFLTYFQNEAQLEKSRLLSDRFSAERPKGSFSTLEIQRTEQGDSAMYLCATRRVRGLLLSNYGYTFGSGTRLTVV.

The CDR3 DNA is TGTGCCAGCAGTGAATGGGAGAACAGCCTCTCCTACGAGCAGTACGTC. Amino acids: CASSEWENSLSYEQYV. This sequence joins TRBV2 and TRBJ2-7; D possibly corresponds to TRBD2 (5 bases). The CDR3 has 16 residues. In germline, CDR1 is SNHLY, CDR2 FYNNEI. V lost 2 bases, J lost 0 bases, and 14 bases lay in between.

The V and J genes are TRBV5-1 and TRBJ2-3; 12 nucleotides agree with TRBD2. Per the germline V gene, CDR1 is SGHRS and CDR2 is YFSETQ. This CDR3 contains 14 residues. Unmatched junction bases numbered 4, after V lost 5 bases and J lost 6 bases. The CDR3 coding sequence is TGCGCCAGCAGGCTAGCGGGGGGGCCCGATACGCAGTATTTT. It yields the protein CASRLAGGPDTQYF. Complete variable domain (other parts from reference TRBV5-1 and TRBJ2-3): KAGVTQTPRYLIKTRGQQVTLSCSPISGHRSVSWYQQTPGQGLQFLFEYFSETQRNKGNFPGRFSGRQFSNSRSEMNVSTLELGDSALYLCASRLAGGPDTQYFGPGTRLTVL.

The chain links TRBV7-2 to TRBJ1-1; tentative D call: TRBD1 (6 bases). The CDR3 totals 14 residues. The V end lost 5 bases, the J end lost 1 base, and 11 bases lay between the germline ends. Germline V gene sequence: CDR1 SGHTA, CDR2 FQGNSA. This CDR3 is CASSEQGGNTEAFF. The CDR3, as DNA: TGTGCCAGCAGCGAACAGGGAGGGAACACTGAAGCTTTCTTT.

This sequence joins TRBV7-2 and TRBJ2-2; weak D call: TRBD1 (5 bases). The V end lost 0 bases, the J end lost 6 bases, and 11 bases lay between the germline ends. The CDR3 contains 15 residues. Germline loops: CDR1 SGHTA, CDR2 FQGNSA. CDR3 DNA sequence: TGTGCCAGCAGCTTAGCTGGGGCGGAATCCGGGGAGCTGTTTTTT. Translated: CASSLAGAESGELFF.

The chain couples TRBV24-1 to TRBJ1-4; TRBD1 matches 8 bases. J gave up 6 bases and V 3 bases, and 5 bases lay outside the gene matches. Germline CDR1 is KGHDR and CDR2 is SFDVKD. CDR3 length equals 15 residues. CDR3 DNA: TGTGCCACCAGTGATCCGACGGACAGGGATGAAAAACTGTTTTTT. It yields the protein CATSDPTDRDEKLFF.

The chain carries TRBV18 and TRBJ1-1; no firm D call. In germline, CDR1 is KGHSH, CDR2 LQKENI. The V gene lost 3 bases and the J gene lost 6 bases, with 14 bases spanning the gap. CDR3 size: 14 residues. CDR3 sequence (DNA): TGTGCCAGCTCACCTCCACTCAGAAGCTCTGAAGCTTTCTTT. Its translation: CASSPPLRSSEAFF.

This clone has a handful of counts. V is TRBV7-9 and J is TRBJ2-7; D is unclear. Looked up from germline, CDR1 is SEHNR and CDR2 is FQNEAQ (reference sequence). This CDR3 region has 12 residues. Trimming cost V 1 base and J 3 bases, with 4 bases left between them. CDR3 sequence reads: CASSLVDYEQYV. DNA of the CDR3: TGTGCCAGCAGCTTAGTGGACTACGAGCAGTACGTC.

The rearrangement uses TRBV7-2 and TRBJ1-4, with a weak D call TRBD1 (5 bases). The CDR3 contains 15 residues. CDR1 is SGHTA and CDR2 is FQGNSA in the germline V gene. Trimming pared 2 bases from V and 6 bases from J, leaving 13 bases between. Written as DNA, the CDR3 is TGTGCCAGCAGCTTACGGTGGACACGGGATGAAAAACTGTTTTTT. Residues: CASSLRWTRDEKLFF. Full variable domain (rest looked up from reference TRBV7-2 and TRBJ1-4): GAGVSQSPSNKVTEKGKDVELRCDPISGHTALYWYRQSLGQGLEFLIYFQGNSAPDKSGLPSDRFSAERTGGSVSTLTIQRTQQEDSAVYLCASSLRWTRDEKLFFGSGTQLSVL.

V is TRBV28 and J is TRBJ1-4; D perhaps matches TRBD1 (5 bases). CDR3 length: 16 amino acids. Trimming took off 4 bases at V and 2 bases at J, with 14 bases between the two ends. Germline V gene lookup returns CDR1 MDHEN and CDR2 SYDVKM. The chain's CDR3 is CASSSHGAATNEKLFF. DNA of the CDR3: TGTGCCAGCAGTTCTCACGGGGCCGCGACTAATGAAAAACTGTTTTTT.

J is TRBJ1-4 and V is TRBV9, with 8 bases lining up with TRBD1. V dropped 2 bases and J dropped 7; count of bases not matched to a gene: 4. Germline lookup yields CDR1 SGDLS and CDR2 YYNGEE. The CDR3 runs to 14 residues. The CDR3 protein is CASSVGGTGEKLFF. The DNA for the CDR3 is TGTGCCAGCAGCGTCGGGGGGACAGGTGAAAAACTGTTTTTT.

This clone was seen only once. The rearrangement joins TRBV2 to TRBJ2-5, with a weak D call TRBD2 (5 bases). V lost 6 bases and J 5 bases, leaving 16 bases between the germline ends. The V gene's germline CDR1 is SNHLY and CDR2 FYNNEI. This CDR3 is 14 amino acids long. The DNA of the CDR3 is TGTGCCAGCAGCGCTTGGTCAGGCGGGGAGACCCAGTACTTC. It translates to CASSAWSGGETQYF.

This clone was counted only a few times. This chain connects TRBV24-1 to TRBJ2-1; TRBD1 is a possible D gene (6 bases). Per the germline V gene, CDR1 is KGHDR and CDR2 is SFDVKD. The CDR3 consists of 13 residues. V lost 7 bases and J 0 bases, leaving 6 bases between the germline ends. The DNA for the CDR3 is TGTGCCACCAGGGACAGCTCCTACAATGAGCAGTTCTTC. Its translation is CATRDSSYNEQFF.

This CDR3 is CASSQQGAGNSPLHF. Here the CDR3 DNA reads TGTGCCAGCTCACAACAGGGGGCAGGTAATTCACCCCTCCACTTT. The V and J genes are TRBV18 and TRBJ1-6, with TRBD1 matching over 9 bases. CDR1 is KGHSH, CDR2 LQKENI, per germline. The trim removed 4 bases at V and 6 bases at J, leaving 4 bases unmatched. The CDR3 extends over 15 amino acids.

The chain uses TRBV6-5 and TRBJ1-6; 7 bases agree with TRBD1. This CDR3 is built from 14 residues. Looked up from germline, CDR1 is MNHEY and CDR2 is SVGAGI. V lost 6 bases, J lost 9 bases, and 8 bases stayed unmatched. CDR3 sequence reads: CASRLDRAGSPLHF. The CDR3 DNA follows: TGTGCCAGCAGACTCGACAGGGCTGGTTCACCCCTCCACTTT.

The chain combines TRBV6-5 with TRBJ2-1; 10 bases fit TRBD2. The junction had 5 bases not matched to a gene; V was cut back by 2 bases and J by 4 bases. Per germline, CDR1 MNHEY and CDR2 SVGAGI. The CDR3 contains 16 residues. CDR3: CASSYAIAGGYNEQFF. Written as DNA, the CDR3 is TGTGCCAGCAGTTACGCGATAGCGGGGGGTTACAATGAGCAGTTCTTC.

The V and J genes are TRBV6-5 and TRBJ2-2; 7 nucleotides line up with TRBD1. Germline CDR1 is MNHEY and CDR2 is SVGAGI. CDR3 size: 14 residues. V dropped 6 bases and J dropped 2; count of bases not matched to a gene: 3. CDR3 coding DNA: TGTGCCAGCAGCTGGGACAGAAACACCGGGGAGCTGTTTTTT. Residues: CASSWDRNTGELFF.

The rearrangement uses TRBV19 and TRBJ1-2; TRBD1 aligns across 9 bases. Per germline, CDR1 LNHDA and CDR2 SQIVND (reference sequence). V was pared by 8 bases and J by 5 bases, with 3 bases of the junction left unmatched. The CDR3 runs 12 residues. The CDR3 DNA is TGTGCCAGTCTGGGACAGGGTTATGGCTACACCTTC. Protein product: CASLGQGYGYTF.

The gene calls are TRBV19 and TRBJ2-3, with TRBD2 matching over 7 bases. The CDR3 totals 16 residues. Germline CDR1 is LNHDA and CDR2 is SQIVND (reference sequence). Trimming cost V 7 bases and J 2 bases; bases outside gene matches: 12. The CDR3 spells CASTNGRRGNTDTQYF. In DNA, the CDR3 is TGTGCCAGTACCAATGGACGGCGGGGGAACACAGATACGCAGTATTTT. The full variable domain, its missing parts supplied by reference TRBV19 and TRBJ2-3, is DGGITQSPKYLFRKEGQNVTLSCEQNLNHDAMYWYRQDPGQGLRLIYYSQIVNDFQKGDIAEGYSVSREKKESFPLTVTSAQKNPTAFYLCASTNGRRGNTDTQYFGPGTRLTVL.